What follows is one T cell receptor (beta chain) and its context. As yet, its antigen is unknown. Through a sample-barcoded 5' primer and a J-beta primer mix, a second PCR was run for roughly 7 to 12 cycles. A template-switch adaptor that had 12 random nucleotides put a tag on each cDNA molecule. TCRdb reanalysed the 5' RACE reads using MiXCR and keeps one entry per CDR3 protein. The sample holds more than 650,000 distinct CDR3 sequences, 22% seen once. This specimen belongs to a study of blood T cells in healthy people across ages. Study-wide results and limits: Calculation of diversity from one million T cells yielded estimates considered to be underestimates.

Trimming took off 5 bases at V and 5 bases at J, with 18 bases between the two ends. Germline V gene data show CDR1 as MDHEN and CDR2 as SYDVKM. The length of the CDR3 is 15 residues. Specimen: blood. The chain is built from TRBV28 and TRBJ1-2; no clear D gene. This receptor was obtained from a man aged 65-85 years in good health. The CDR3 coding sequence is TGTGCCAGCAGTCGCCCCGGGGAGTTAGGGTATGGCTACACCTTC. Translating it yields CASSRPGELGYGYTF.